This passage covers 19 T cell receptor beta chains from one sample sequenced in a study of blood T cell repertoires in COVID-19. Only in-frame clones appear in the TCRdb table, and some are missing; sequencing was by immunoSEQ multiplex PCR. The data contain about 180,000 clones, about 80% of them singletons. Sequencing was carried out using PBMCs or T cells enriched from blood (not recorded which). Source of these receptors: a man between 60 and 75 years old who had been exposed to COVID-19.

The gene calls are TRBV6-5 and TRBJ2-7, with unresolved D. Germline CDR1 is MNHEY and CDR2 is SVGAGI. The CDR3 spans 11 residues. The ends were cut back, 4 bases at V and 3 bases at J, with 4 bases in the middle. The CDR3: CASSSRYEQYF. The DNA for the CDR3 is TGTGCCAGCAGTTCCCGCTACGAGCAGTACTTC.

The V and J genes are TRBV5-4 and TRBJ1-4, with D possibly being TRBD1 (6 bases). The CDR3 extends over 14 amino acids. The germline CDR1 and CDR2 sequences are SGHNT and YYREEE (reference sequence). The V gene lost 0 bases and the J gene lost 7 bases, with 10 bases spanning the gap. In DNA, the CDR3 is TGTGCCAGCAGCTTGGGGGCACAGGGTGAAAAACTGTTTTTT. Its protein product is CASSLGAQGEKLFF.

The chain carries TRBV10-3 and TRBJ2-1; 9 nucleotides match TRBD2. This CDR3 is 13 amino acids long. CDR1 ENHRY and CDR2 SYGVKD come from the germline V gene. J gave up 5 bases and V 6 bases, and 2 bases lay outside the gene matches. The CDR3 DNA sequence: TGTGCCATCAGCCGACTAGCGGACAATGAGCAGTTCTTC. Amino acid sequence: CAISRLADNEQFF.

The DNA of the CDR3 is TGTGCCAGCAGGCAGACAGGGTCCTCCTACGAGCAGTACTTC. This sequence encodes CASRQTGSSYEQYF. The chain combines TRBV6-5 with TRBJ2-7; TRBD1 matches at 7 bases. The junction had 5 bases not matched to a gene; V was cut back by 6 bases and J by 0 bases. The CDR3 length is 14 residues. Looked up from germline, CDR1 is MNHEY and CDR2 is SVGAGI.

This clone was found once. The V and J genes are TRBV29-1 and TRBJ2-2; 7 nucleotides align to TRBD1. This CDR3 has 15 residues. CDR1 is SQVTM, CDR2 ANQGSEA, per germline. The V segment lost 4 bases and the J segment 4 bases; nucleotides outside the gene matches: 9. CDR3 DNA sequence: TGCAGCGTTGGGATGGGGACAGTCGGCACCGGGGAGCTGTTTTTT. It encodes CSVGMGTVGTGELFF.

The chain carries TRBV7-9 and TRBJ1-1; D not certain. The CDR3 has 15 amino acids. V was shortened by 5 bases and J by 3 bases, with 16 bases between the two germline ends. CDR1 SEHNR and CDR2 FQNEAQ come from the germline V gene (reference sequence). The CDR3 nucleotides read TGTGCCAGCAGCCGGCTGGGCAGGAGGGACACTGAAGCTTTCTTT. Translating gives CASSRLGRRDTEAFF. The whole variable domain, filled in from reference TRBV7-9 and TRBJ1-1, reads DTGVSQNPRHKITKRGQNVTFRCDPISEHNRLYWYRQTLGQGPEFLTYFQNEAQLEKSRLLSDRFSAERPKGSFSTLEIQRTEQGDSAMYLCASSRLGRRDTEAFFGQGTRLTVV.

This chain uses TRBV13 with TRBJ2-3, with 7 bases lining up with TRBD2. The V and J ends lost 5 bases and 4 bases, in that order; junction bases with no gene match: 9. CDR3 length equals 15 residues. Germline loops: CDR1 PRHDT, CDR2 FYEKMQ (reference sequence). The CDR3 coding sequence is TGTGCCAGCAGCCCCTCAGCGGGAAGTCCAGATACGCAGTATTTT. Translated, it gives CASSPSAGSPDTQYF. Combining the CDR3 with reference TRBV13 and TRBJ2-3 gives the whole variable domain AAGVIQSPRHLIKEKRETATLKCYPIPRHDTVYWYQQGPGQDPQFLISFYEKMQSDKGSIPDRFSAQQFSDYHSELNMSSLELGDSALYFCASSPSAGSPDTQYFGPGTRLTVL.

The V and J genes are TRBV5-1 and TRBJ2-7; possible D gene TRBD1, 6 bases. V was trimmed by 0 bases and J by 5 bases, leaving 18 bases between them. The CDR3 totals 16 residues. Germline loops: CDR1 SGHRS, CDR2 YFSETQ. DNA for the CDR3: TGCGCCAGCAGCTTGGTAATCTGGGGACAAGAGCACGAGCAGTACTTC. It translates to CASSLVIWGQEHEQYF.

This clone occurred many times. The chain links TRBV29-1 to TRBJ2-7, with D unresolved. Trimming left V 4 bases short and J 0 bases short, with 7 bases between. Germline V gives CDR1 SQVTM, CDR2 ANQGSEA. The CDR3 has 12 amino acids. The CDR3 region is CSVVESSYEQYF. Written as DNA, the CDR3 is TGCAGCGTTGTCGAGAGCTCCTACGAGCAGTACTTC.

V gene TRBV19 combines with J gene TRBJ2-1; D remains ambiguous. In germline, CDR1 is LNHDA, CDR2 SQIVND (reference sequence). This CDR3 region has 15 residues. V was cut by 5 bases and J by 0 bases, with 11 bases left in between. CDR3 DNA sequence: TGTGCCAGTAGTGCAGACAAGAGCTCCTACAATGAGCAGTTCTTC. Residues: CASSADKSSYNEQFF.

The gene calls are TRBV5-6 and TRBJ2-7; 7 nucleotides match TRBD1. Trimming took 0 bases from V and 5 from J; bases not matched to a gene: 5. The CDR3 covers 14 residues. Germline CDR1 is SGHDT and CDR2 is YYEEEE. The CDR3 reads CASSLGQGFDEQYF. The CDR3 region has the DNA TGTGCCAGCAGCTTGGGACAGGGATTCGACGAGCAGTACTTC.

V and J are TRBV7-9 and TRBJ2-5, with TRBD2 as a possible D gene (6 bases). Trimming left V 6 bases short and J 1 base short, with 6 bases between. Germline CDR1 is SEHNR and CDR2 is FQNEAQ (reference sequence). The CDR3 contains 12 residues. This CDR3 is CASREGQETQYF. The CDR3 nucleotides read TGTGCCAGCAGGGAGGGCCAAGAGACCCAGTACTTC.

V usage is TRBV7-9 and J usage is TRBJ2-1, with a possible D match to TRBD2 (6 bases). This CDR3 comprises 15 residues. Germline-derived CDR1 and CDR2 are SEHNR and FQNEAQ (reference sequence). The ends were cut back, 5 bases at V and 4 bases at J, with 15 bases in the middle. CDR3 sequence reads: CASSSPSARYNEQFF. The CDR3 DNA reads TGTGCCAGCAGCAGCCCTAGCGCTCGATACAATGAGCAGTTCTTC.

The chain links TRBV19 to TRBJ2-5; 8 bases match TRBD1. This CDR3 has 15 residues. J was trimmed by 4 bases and V by 5 bases; bases with no gene match: 9. The V gene's germline CDR1 is LNHDA and CDR2 SQIVND (reference sequence). The CDR3 loop reads CASSAQTGARETQYF. The CDR3 region has the DNA TGTGCCAGTAGTGCCCAGACAGGGGCCAGAGAGACCCAGTACTTC. The full variable domain, with the rest looked up from reference TRBV19 and TRBJ2-5, is DGGITQSPKYLFRKEGQNVTLSCEQNLNHDAMYWYRQDPGQGLRLIYYSQIVNDFQKGDIAEGYSVSREKKESFPLTVTSAQKNPTAFYLCASSAQTGARETQYFGPGTRLLVL.

The table lists this clone with a count of one. The V call is TRBV28, the J call TRBJ1-5; 7 bases match TRBD1. V dropped 1 base and J dropped 6; count of bases not matched to a gene: 9. The CDR3 is 16 amino acids. CDR1 is MDHEN, CDR2 SYDVKM, per germline. CDR3 DNA: TGTGCCAGCAGTTTATCCGGGACAGTCGTAAGTCAGCCCCAGCATTTT. Translating gives CASSLSGTVVSQPQHF. Together with reference TRBV28 and TRBJ1-5, the CDR3 gives the full variable domain: DVKVTQSSRYLVKRTGEKVFLECVQDMDHENMFWYRQDPGLGLRLIYFSYDVKMKEKGDIPEGYSVSREKKERFSLILESASTNQTSMYLCASSLSGTVVSQPQHFGDGTRLSIL.

This clone has only a few counts. The genes are TRBV28 and TRBJ1-5; TRBD1 is a possible D gene (6 bases). Germline lookup yields CDR1 MDHEN and CDR2 SYDVKM. The CDR3 extends over 14 amino acids. V was trimmed by 1 base and J by 3 bases, leaving 7 bases between them. CDR3 protein: CASSLSGVNQPQHF. The CDR3 nucleotides are TGTGCCAGCAGTTTATCAGGGGTCAATCAGCCCCAGCATTTT.

The chain couples TRBV19 to TRBJ1-1; D perhaps matches TRBD1 (6 bases). V was shortened by 7 bases and J by 5 bases, with 17 bases between the two germline ends. Germline V gene data show CDR1 as LNHDA and CDR2 as SQIVND (reference sequence). This CDR3 has 14 amino acids. The CDR3 DNA is TGTGCCAGTACCCGCTTCGGGGGGCTAACTGAAGCTTTCTTT. This codes for CASTRFGGLTEAFF. The full variable domain, rest sourced from reference TRBV19 and TRBJ1-1, is DGGITQSPKYLFRKEGQNVTLSCEQNLNHDAMYWYRQDPGQGLRLIYYSQIVNDFQKGDIAEGYSVSREKKESFPLTVTSAQKNPTAFYLCASTRFGGLTEAFFGQGTRLTVV.

This chain uses TRBV11-3 with TRBJ2-5; the match to TRBD1 covers 9 bases. Trimming cost V 4 bases and J 4 bases; bases outside gene matches: 1. This CDR3 region has 13 residues. Germline assignment: CDR1 SGHNT and CDR2 YENEEA. The CDR3: CASSSDRGETQYF. CDR3 DNA sequence: TGTGCCAGCAGCTCGGACAGGGGAGAGACCCAGTACTTC.

The genes are TRBV11-2 and TRBJ2-1, with 16 bases identical to TRBD2. This CDR3 contains 19 residues. V lost 6 bases and J lost 2; bases outside the gene matches: 10. Germline V gene data show CDR1 as SGHAT and CDR2 as FQNNGV. This chain's CDR3 is CASREPGTSGRGPYNEQFF. In DNA form, the CDR3 reads TGTGCCAGCAGGGAACCAGGGACTAGCGGGAGGGGGCCCTACAATGAGCAGTTCTTC.